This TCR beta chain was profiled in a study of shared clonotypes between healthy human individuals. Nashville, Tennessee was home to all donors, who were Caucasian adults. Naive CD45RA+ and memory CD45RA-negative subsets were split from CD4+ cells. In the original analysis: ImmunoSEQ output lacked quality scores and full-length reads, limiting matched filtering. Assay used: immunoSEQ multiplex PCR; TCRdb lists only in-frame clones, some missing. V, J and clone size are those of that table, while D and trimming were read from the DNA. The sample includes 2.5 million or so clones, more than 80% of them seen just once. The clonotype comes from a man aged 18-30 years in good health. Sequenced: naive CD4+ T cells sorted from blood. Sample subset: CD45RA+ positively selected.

For the CDR3, the DNA is TGTGCCAGTAGTATAGATCCGGGAGTTCGGACAGATACGCAGTATTTT. Residues: CASSIDPGVRTDTQYF. The chain joins TRBV19 to TRBJ2-3; the D gene is possibly TRBD2 (6 bases). The CDR3 is made up of 16 amino acids. CDR1 and CDR2 from the germline V gene are LNHDA and SQIVND (reference sequence). V was shortened by 0 bases and J by 3 bases, with 13 bases between the two germline ends.